Below are 24 T cell receptor beta chains sequenced from a single sample in a study of OX40 agonist ivuxolimab in advanced cancers. Produced via immunoSEQ multiplex PCR; TCRdb's table is partial and in-frame only. Of fewer than 80,000 clones listed, 87% were seen once; the top ten hold roughly 2.1%. The sequencing here drew on CD4+ or CD8+ T cells sorted from blood, taken in a trial of the OX40 agonist ivuxolimab. These receptors originate from an adult with an advanced solid tumor such as melanoma, head and neck, liver or kidney cancer.

V gene TRBV19 combines with J gene TRBJ1-4; 10 bases fit TRBD1. This CDR3 has 15 residues. The V gene's germline CDR1 is LNHDA and CDR2 SQIVND (reference sequence). V dropped 2 bases and J dropped 7; count of bases not matched to a gene: 4. The CDR3 sequence: CASSILGQGTEKLFF. CDR3 in DNA: TGTGCCAGTAGTATACTGGGACAGGGGACTGAAAAACTGTTTTTT.

This clone has more than one count but fewer than ten. CDR3 sequence reads: CASSDSNRNTEAFF. In nucleotides, the CDR3 is TGTGCCAGCAGTGACTCGAACAGGAACACTGAAGCTTTCTTT. V usage is TRBV6-4 and J usage is TRBJ1-1, with no clear D. Germline V gene data show CDR1 as MRHNA and CDR2 as SNTAGT. Trimming cost V 0 bases and J 1 base, with 6 bases left between them. CDR3 size: 14 residues.

The chain combines TRBV5-1 with TRBJ2-5, with 7 bases identical to TRBD2. This CDR3 comprises 16 residues. Germline V gives CDR1 SGHRS, CDR2 YFSETQ. V gave up 4 bases and J gave up 1 base; unmatched junction bases: 10. CDR3 loop: CASSPNGGGTQETQYF. For the CDR3, the DNA is TGCGCCAGCAGCCCCAACGGCGGGGGTACCCAAGAGACCCAGTACTTC. Full variable domain (remainder filled in from reference TRBV5-1 and TRBJ2-5): KAGVTQTPRYLIKTRGQQVTLSCSPISGHRSVSWYQQTPGQGLQFLFEYFSETQRNKGNFPGRFSGRQFSNSRSEMNVSTLELGDSALYLCASSPNGGGTQETQYFGPGTRLLVL.

V and J are TRBV19 and TRBJ2-6; tentative D call: TRBD2 (5 bases). Germline CDR1 and CDR2: LNHDA and SQIVND (reference sequence). The V and J ends lost 7 bases and 0 bases respectively, with 7 bases between them. The CDR3 is 14 residues long. CDR3 sequence: CASMGSSGANVLTF. CDR3 DNA sequence: TGTGCCAGTATGGGGAGCTCTGGGGCCAACGTCCTGACTTTC.

The rearrangement links TRBV29-1 to TRBJ2-5, with D perhaps being TRBD1 or TRBD2 (5 bases each). Trimming took 4 bases from V and 0 from J, leaving 18 bases between them. This CDR3 is built from 16 residues. Per germline, CDR1 SQVTM and CDR2 ANQGSEA. The CDR3 here is CSVGRDPSSNQETQYF. Written as DNA, the CDR3 is TGCAGCGTTGGCCGGGACCCCTCATCCAACCAAGAGACCCAGTACTTC.

This clone was seen just once. The rearrangement joins TRBV6-6 to TRBJ1-5; possible D gene TRBD1, 6 bases. Per germline, CDR1 MNHNY and CDR2 SVGAGI (reference sequence). Trimming shortened V by 6 bases and J by 5 bases, and 14 bases separated the two germline ends. The CDR3 has 14 amino acids. The CDR3 loop reads CASSGREGDQPQHF. The DNA of the CDR3 is TGTGCCAGCAGCGGACGAGAGGGGGATCAGCCCCAGCATTTT.

The chain combines TRBV9 with TRBJ1-1, with D unresolved. The CDR3 is made up of 13 amino acids. V shed 2 bases and J shed 0 bases, with 5 bases lying between them. CDR1 and CDR2 from the germline V gene are SGDLS and YYNGEE. CDR3 sequence (DNA): TGTGCCAGCAGCGTTGGGATGAACACTGAAGCTTTCTTT. This codes for CASSVGMNTEAFF.

V is TRBV5-4 and J is TRBJ2-7, with D unresolved. The CDR3 extends over 12 amino acids. Trimming removed 0 bases from V and 7 bases from J, with 8 bases in between. CDR1 and CDR2 from the germline V gene are SGHNT and YYREEE (reference sequence). Written as DNA, the CDR3 is TGTGCCAGCAGCTTGGACCGGTCGGAGCAGTACTTC. As protein: CASSLDRSEQYF.

The chain links TRBV18 to TRBJ2-2; TRBD1 might be the D (5 bases). The CDR3 is made up of 16 amino acids. CDR1 KGHSH and CDR2 LQKENI come from the germline V gene. Trimming shortened V by 0 bases and J by 8 bases, and 16 bases separated the two germline ends. The CDR3 reads CASSPPQGHSRGELFF. CDR3 bases: TGTGCCAGCTCACCACCCCAAGGACACAGTAGGGGGGAGCTGTTTTTT.

This rearrangement joins TRBV5-1 to TRBJ2-7; 12 nucleotides line up with TRBD1. V shed 4 bases and J 6 bases; nucleotides not matched to a gene: 5. The CDR3 totals 14 residues. Looked up from germline, CDR1 is SGHRS and CDR2 is YFSETQ. This CDR3 is CASSPGTGGTEQYF. CDR3 in DNA: TGCGCCAGCAGCCCCGGGACAGGGGGCACCGAGCAGTACTTC.

The chain couples TRBV14 to TRBJ1-1, with D perhaps matching TRBD1 (5 bases). V was pared by 3 bases and J by 4 bases, with 15 bases between. There are 15 residues in the CDR3. Germline V CDR1 and CDR2: SGHDN, FVKESK. This CDR3 reads CASSHGLGVRTEAFF. The CDR3 DNA reads TGTGCCAGCAGCCACGGACTGGGGGTACGCACTGAAGCTTTCTTT.

CDR3 region: CASSAGQVFLTEAFF. The CDR3 DNA sequence: TGTGCCAGCAGCGCCGGACAGGTTTTTCTCACTGAAGCTTTCTTT. V usage is TRBV7-7 and J usage is TRBJ1-1; 7 bases match TRBD1. The CDR3 has 15 residues. Germline V lookup: CDR1 SSHAT, CDR2 FNYEAQ (reference sequence). With 5 bases clipped from V and 4 bases from J, the junction kept 10 bases outside the gene matches.

J is TRBJ2-2 and V is TRBV9, with 9 positions matching TRBD2. Germline CDR1 SGDLS, CDR2 YYNGEE. CDR3 length equals 18 residues. Trimming removed 0 bases from V and 4 bases from J; junction bases left unmatched: 10. This chain's CDR3 is CASSVVFLAGSRTGELFF. The CDR3 DNA follows: TGTGCCAGCAGCGTAGTGTTCCTAGCGGGGAGCCGCACCGGGGAGCTGTTTTTT. Filled out from reference TRBV9 and TRBJ2-2, the complete variable domain reads DSGVTQTPKHLITATGQRVTLRCSPRSGDLSVYWYQQSLDQGLQFLIQYYNGEERAKGNILERFSAQQFPDLHSELNLSSLELGDSALYFCASSVVFLAGSRTGELFFGEGSRLTVL.

This chain connects TRBV5-1 to TRBJ2-7, with D possibly called TRBD1 or TRBD2 (6 bases each). V was pared by 0 bases and J by 6 bases, with 13 bases between. The germline gives CDR1 SGHRS, CDR2 YFSETQ. The CDR3 sequence is 14 residues long. Here the CDR3 DNA reads TGCGCCAGCAGCTTGGTAACAACGGGGGCCGAGCAGTACTTC. It specifies CASSLVTTGAEQYF.

The rearrangement joins TRBV5-4 to TRBJ2-5; no definite D call. In germline, CDR1 is SGHNT, CDR2 YYREEE (reference sequence). Trimming took off 3 bases at V and 7 bases at J, with 7 bases between the two ends. The CDR3 runs to 11 residues. In DNA form, the CDR3 reads TGTGCCAGCAGCTCCTCAGGGACCCAGTACTTC. Protein product: CASSSSGTQYF.

The V gene is TRBV2, the J gene TRBJ2-7, with 8 bases lining up with TRBD2. Germline CDR1 SNHLY, CDR2 FYNNEI. The CDR3 is made up of 14 amino acids. The J segment lost 0 bases and the V segment lost 8 bases, leaving 6 bases of the junction unmatched. The CDR3 DNA follows: TGTGCCAGCGTCCGGGGGGGCGGCTCCTACGAGCAGTACTTC. Amino acids: CASVRGGGSYEQYF.

DNA for the CDR3: TGTGCCAGCAGTTACTCGACAGGCAAGTACGAGCAGTACTTC. Encoded protein: CASSYSTGKYEQYF. The rearrangement uses TRBV6-5 and TRBJ2-7; perhaps TRBD1 as D (6 bases). Trimming cost V 0 bases and J 4 bases, with 10 bases left between them. This CDR3 spans 14 amino acids. Germline lookup yields CDR1 MNHEY and CDR2 SVGAGI.

The rearrangement joins TRBV21-1 to TRBJ2-7; the tabulated D call, TRBD1, remains unverified against the DNA. TRBV21-1 is labeled a pseudogene. CDR3 size: 19 residues. The CDR3 nucleotides are TGTGCCAGCAGCAAACATTATCTTTTCGAATATAGGGGGAACTACGAGCAGTACTTC. This encodes CASSKHYLFEYRGNYEQYF.

The table lists this clone with a few counts. The gene calls are TRBV19 and TRBJ1-6; 7 nucleotides agree with TRBD1. CDR1 LNHDA and CDR2 SQIVND come from the germline V gene (reference sequence). Trimming took 9 bases from V and 11 from J; bases not matched to a gene: 13. The CDR3 length is 14 residues. The CDR3 loop is CASNLGQVSTPLHF. The CDR3 coding sequence is TGTGCCAGCAACCTAGGACAGGTCTCCACACCCCTCCACTTT.

The chain uses TRBV7-9 and TRBJ2-1; D might be TRBD2 (7 bases). Germline V lookup: CDR1 SEHNR, CDR2 FQNEAQ (reference sequence). The CDR3 runs to 15 residues. V was pared by 5 bases and J by 4 bases, with 15 bases between. This CDR3 is CASSGRGSEYNEQFF. CDR3 nucleotides: TGTGCCAGCAGCGGGAGGGGGAGCGAATACAATGAGCAGTTCTTC.

The chain joins TRBV2 to TRBJ1-1, with 7 bases matching TRBD1. The CDR3 spans 13 residues. The V gene end was trimmed by 6 bases and the J gene end by 1 base; junction bases not matched to a gene: 2. Germline CDR1 is SNHLY and CDR2 is FYNNEI. This CDR3 reads CASSRQGNTEAFF. The CDR3 region has the DNA TGTGCCAGCAGCAGACAGGGGAACACTGAAGCTTTCTTT.

This chain joins TRBV28 and TRBJ1-2, with D possibly matching TRBD1 (5 bases). With 4 bases removed from V and 5 bases from J, the gap between germline ends came to 8 bases. CDR3 length equals 12 residues. Germline-derived CDR1 and CDR2 are MDHEN and SYDVKM. CDR3 nucleotides: TGTGCCAGCAGTTCAGGGTTGTATGGCTACACCTTC. The encoded protein is CASSSGLYGYTF.

The V call is TRBV29-1, the J call TRBJ2-1, with a possible D match to TRBD1 (7 bases). Germline loops: CDR1 SQVTM, CDR2 ANQGSEA. V lost 5 bases, J lost 9 bases, and 20 bases lay in between. The CDR3 runs 14 residues. The DNA of the CDR3 is TGCAGCGTTTCGCCTCCACAGGGGACTGGTGAGCAGTTCTTC. Translation: CSVSPPQGTGEQFF.

This clone is a singleton in its sample. The V call is TRBV27, the J call TRBJ1-2; 7 bases match TRBD1. V dropped 6 bases and J dropped 6; count of bases not matched to a gene: 4. The CDR3 has 12 residues. CDR1 MNHEY and CDR2 SMNVEV come from the germline V gene (reference sequence). CDR3 in amino acids: CASRTGSDGYTF. For the CDR3, the DNA is TGTGCCAGCAGGACAGGGAGTGATGGCTACACCTTC.